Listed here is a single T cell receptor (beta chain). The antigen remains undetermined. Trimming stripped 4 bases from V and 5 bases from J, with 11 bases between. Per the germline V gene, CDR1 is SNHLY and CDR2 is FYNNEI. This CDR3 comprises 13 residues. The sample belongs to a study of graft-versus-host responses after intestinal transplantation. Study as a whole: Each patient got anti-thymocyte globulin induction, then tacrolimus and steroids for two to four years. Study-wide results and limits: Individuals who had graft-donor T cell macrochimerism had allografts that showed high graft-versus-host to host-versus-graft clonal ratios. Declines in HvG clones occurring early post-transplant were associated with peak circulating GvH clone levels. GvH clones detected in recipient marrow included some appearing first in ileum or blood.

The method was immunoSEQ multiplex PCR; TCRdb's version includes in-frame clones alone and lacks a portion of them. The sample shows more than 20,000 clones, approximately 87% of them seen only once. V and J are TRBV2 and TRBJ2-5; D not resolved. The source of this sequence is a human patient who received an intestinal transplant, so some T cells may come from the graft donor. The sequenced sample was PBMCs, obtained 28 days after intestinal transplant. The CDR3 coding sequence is TGTGCCAGCAGTGGTAGTTTGAGGGAGACCCAGTACTTC. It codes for CASSGSLRETQYF. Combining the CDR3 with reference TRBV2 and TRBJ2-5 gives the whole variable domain EPEVTQTPSHQVTQMGQEVILRCVPISNHLYFYWYRQILGQKVEFLVSFYNNEISEKSEIFDDQFSVERPDGSNFTLKIRSTKLEDSAMYFCASSGSLRETQYFGPGTRLLVL.